One and the same sample provided the 20 T cell receptor beta chains below, sequenced in a study of T cells in Graves' hyperthyroidism and ophthalmopathy (dated by TCRdb to the late 2010s). The library was produced with multiplex PCR. TCRdb names Illumina HiSeq 2000 as the instrument used. Amplification of TCR beta CDR3 regions was carried out from RNA transcripts. For the first round of RT-PCR on the TCR CDR3, the HTBI primer set was used together with the Qiagen OneStep RT-PCR kit. The public reads were run again by TCRdb, first through fastp at Q25 and then through MiXCR, and only productive beta chains were kept. A single entry per CDR3 protein holds the most common genes and DNA from its merged rows. Recorded for this sample are over 200,000 distinct CDR3 sequences; about a sixth of them occurred a single time. Jointly, the top ten make up 35% to 50% of the sample. Material: blood. Receptors were obtained from a man in his forties with Graves' hyperthyroidism.

This clonotype was observed many times. The V gene is TRBV18, the J gene TRBJ1-2; D is ambiguous. The CDR3 is 14 residues long. The V end was cut by 6 bases, the J end by 4 bases, with 15 bases between. The germline V gene has CDR1 KGHSH and CDR2 LQKENI. The CDR3: CASSPGQTIYGYTF. In DNA, the CDR3 is TGTGCCAGCTCCCCCGGCCAGACGATCTATGGCTACACCTTC.

This clonotype was detected ten times or more. The rearrangement links TRBV20-1 to TRBJ2-3; 10 nucleotides match TRBD2. Germline V CDR1 and CDR2: DFQATT, SNEGSKA (reference sequence). The CDR3 runs to 15 residues. The V segment lost 0 bases and the J segment 3 bases; nucleotides outside the gene matches: 3. The CDR3 nucleotides are TGCAGTGCTAGAGATCCTAGCGGGGGAACAGATACGCAGTATTTT. Translation gives CSARDPSGGTDTQYF.

This clonotype was recorded many times. The chain joins TRBV9 to TRBJ2-1; no definite D call. This CDR3 has 12 amino acids. V gave up 1 base and J gave up 8 bases, with 7 bases separating them. Germline CDR1 SGDLS, CDR2 YYNGEE. CDR3 in DNA: TGTGCCAGCAGCGTATTGGCGGATGAGCAGTTCTTC. The encoded protein is CASSVLADEQFF. Based on the CDR3 plus reference TRBV9 and TRBJ2-1, the full variable domain is DSGVTQTPKHLITATGQRVTLRCSPRSGDLSVYWYQQSLDQGLQFLIQYYNGEERAKGNILERFSAQQFPDLHSELNLSSLELGDSALYFCASSVLADEQFFGPGTRLTVL.

V gene TRBV11-2 combines with J gene TRBJ2-3, with 9 bases lining up with TRBD2. The CDR3 spans 15 residues. Germline V gene lookup returns CDR1 SGHAT and CDR2 FQNNGV. V lost 4 bases and J lost 5; bases outside the gene matches: 7. The CDR3 sequence is CASSSPAGGQDTQYF. Written as DNA, the CDR3 is TGTGCCAGCAGCTCTCCGGCGGGGGGGCAAGATACGCAGTATTTT.

The count of this clonotype is one. The chain combines TRBV6-2 or TRBV6-3 with TRBJ2-7, with 9 bases that match TRBD2. Germline loops: CDR1 MNHEY, CDR2 SVGEGT. V lost 6 bases, J lost 2 bases, and 8 bases stayed unmatched. This CDR3 is built from 15 residues. The CDR3 here is CASSPGTSSAYEQYF. The CDR3 region has the DNA TGTGCCAGCAGCCCCGGGACTAGCAGTGCCTACGAGCAGTACTTC.

This clonotype was counted at least ten times. The chain recombines TRBV6-1 with TRBJ1-2; 7 bases map to TRBD1. The germline gives CDR1 MNHNS, CDR2 SASEGT. This CDR3 is 16 amino acids long. J gave up 3 bases and V 1 base, and 8 bases lay outside the gene matches. The CDR3 protein is CASSEDSTGTYYGYTF. The CDR3 DNA follows: TGTGCCAGCAGTGAAGACTCGACAGGGACCTACTATGGCTACACCTTC.

This chain joins TRBV19 and TRBJ2-2; D is ambiguous. The CDR3 has 13 residues. V shed 3 bases and J shed 5 bases, with 7 bases lying between them. Germline CDR1 reads LNHDA; CDR2 reads SQIVND (reference sequence). The CDR3 region is CASSIQLTGELFF. The CDR3 bases are TGTGCCAGTAGTATTCAGTTAACCGGGGAGCTGTTTTTT.

The V and J genes are TRBV6-1 and TRBJ1-1; D gene uncertain. The V and J ends lost 5 bases and 6 bases respectively, with 7 bases between them. This CDR3 contains 11 residues. Germline values: CDR1 MNHNS, CDR2 SASEGT. CDR3 residues: CASSYGAEAFF. In DNA, the CDR3 is TGTGCCAGCAGTTATGGCGCTGAAGCTTTCTTT.

This clonotype was seen a few times. In this CDR3 the conserved last residue, phenylalanine or tryptophan, is missing, so a read error is likely. The V gene is TRBV6-1, the J gene TRBJ2-7, with 10 bases lining up with TRBD1. The CDR3 has 15 residues. V lost 2 bases to trimming and J lost 3 bases; unmatched junction nucleotides: 4. CDR1 is MNHNS and CDR2 is SASEGT in the germline V gene. As DNA, the CDR3 is TGTGCCAGCAGTGAATGGGGGACAGGGGACTACGAGCAGTACCTC. This gives the protein CASSEWGTGDYEQYL.

The CDR3 DNA sequence: TGCAGCGGGAGACGCGATTATGAAGCTTTCTTT. Translating it yields CSGRRDYEAFF. The chain has TRBV29-1 and TRBJ1-1; D ambiguous. Deletions cut 7 bases from V and 7 bases from J, with 13 bases between. Germline CDR1 SQVTM, CDR2 ANQGSEA. This CDR3 region has 11 residues.

This clonotype was detected ten times or more. The chain carries TRBV7-2 and TRBJ1-2, with TRBD1 identical over 10 bases. This CDR3 contains 14 residues. V lost 5 bases, J lost 7 bases, and 7 bases stayed unmatched. CDR1 and CDR2 (germline): SGHTA, FQGNSA. The CDR3 reads CASSKDRGRGGYTF. The CDR3, as DNA: TGTGCCAGCAGCAAAGACAGGGGGCGCGGTGGCTACACCTTC.

In its sample, this clonotype was seen many times. This chain uses TRBV2 with TRBJ2-1; D unclear. Germline-derived CDR1 and CDR2 are SNHLY and FYNNEI. The CDR3 runs 14 residues. The ends were cut back, 5 bases at V and 8 bases at J, with 16 bases in the middle. CDR3 protein: CASSNIGGMDEQFF. CDR3 coding DNA: TGTGCCAGCAGTAATATTGGCGGTATGGATGAGCAGTTCTTC.

This clonotype appeared many times. The CDR3 reads CASSIRPGGDTEAFF. Written as DNA, the CDR3 is TGTGCCAGTAGTATCCGACCGGGAGGGGACACTGAAGCTTTCTTT. The V gene is TRBV19, the J gene TRBJ1-1, with a tentative D call TRBD1 (5 bases). The CDR3 extends over 15 amino acids. Germline V gene lookup returns CDR1 LNHDA and CDR2 SQIVND (reference sequence). V lost 3 bases to trimming and J lost 3 bases, with 14 bases between them.

The table lists this clonotype with a few counts. This chain joins TRBV29-1 and TRBJ1-2; a possible D gene is TRBD1 (6 bases). V gave up 3 bases and J gave up 6 bases, with 11 bases separating them. Germline V gene data show CDR1 as SQVTM and CDR2 as ANQGSEA. The CDR3 loop spans 12 amino acids. The CDR3 DNA reads TGCAGCGTTGATACAGGGTTAGATGGCTACACCTTC. This translates into CSVDTGLDGYTF.

This clonotype was counted a few times. CDR3 loop: CASSQDARGMGTEAFF. The CDR3 region has the DNA TGTGCCAGCAGCCAAGACGCCCGGGGTATGGGCACTGAAGCTTTCTTT. The chain recombines TRBV11-2 with TRBJ1-1; D not certain. Trimming took 5 bases from V and 4 from J, leaving 20 bases between them. This CDR3 region has 16 residues. The germline V gene encodes CDR1 SGHAT and CDR2 FQNNGV.

DNA of the CDR3: TGCAGTGCACCCGATCCCAACTCTGGGGCCAACGTCCTGACTTTC. Its translation: CSAPDPNSGANVLTF. The V gene is TRBV20-1, the J gene TRBJ2-6; D is unresolved. V was pared by 6 bases and J by 0 bases, with 12 bases between. Germline V gene sequence: CDR1 DFQATT, CDR2 SNEGSKA (reference sequence). This CDR3 is 15 amino acids long.

This clonotype was observed at least ten times. This chain connects TRBV14 to TRBJ2-1, with 10 bases matching TRBD2. Germline V CDR1 and CDR2: SGHDN, FVKESK. The J segment lost 5 bases and the V segment lost 4 bases, leaving 5 bases of the junction unmatched. CDR3 length: 15 amino acids. Written as DNA, the CDR3 is TGTGCCAGCAGCCCCCTAGCGGGGGCCAACAATGAGCAGTTCTTC. It specifies CASSPLAGANNEQFF. Full variable domain (remainder filled in from reference TRBV14 and TRBJ2-1): EAGVTQFPSHSVIEKGQTVTLRCDPISGHDNLYWYRRVMGKEIKFLLHFVKESKQDESGMPNNRFLAERTGGTYSTLKVQPAELEDSGVYFCASSPLAGANNEQFFGPGTRLTVL.

This sequence joins TRBV2 and TRBJ2-1, with TRBD2 matching 7 bases. Per the germline V gene, CDR1 is SNHLY and CDR2 is FYNNEI. This CDR3 has 12 residues. V trimming: 8 bases; J trimming: 10 bases; junction bases outside the gene matches: 8. The CDR3 DNA reads as TGTGCCAGCTCTAATGCGGGAGAAGAGCAGTTCTTC. This encodes CASSNAGEEQFF.

This clonotype was observed at least ten times. This chain connects TRBV7-2 to TRBJ2-3; D is uncertain. CDR1 is SGHTA, CDR2 FQGNSA, per germline. V shed 2 bases and J shed 4 bases, with 4 bases lying between them. The CDR3 runs 12 residues. CDR3 nucleotides: TGTGCCAGCAGCTTACAATCAGATACGCAGTATTTT. It encodes CASSLQSDTQYF.

Ten or more counts support this clonotype. The chain employs TRBV7-9 and TRBJ2-5; 7 bases match TRBD1. This CDR3 region has 15 residues. Per the germline V gene, CDR1 is SEHNR and CDR2 is FQNEAQ (reference sequence). The J segment lost 2 bases and the V segment lost 5 bases, leaving 8 bases of the junction unmatched. The CDR3 coding sequence is TGTGCCAGCAGCCAGGGGGTCGGACGGCAAGAGACCCAGTACTTC. Amino acid sequence: CASSQGVGRQETQYF.